The rows below give T cell receptor beta chains drawn from one sample of a study of blood T cells in healthy people across ages. TCRdb re-derived calls from the 5' RACE reads in MiXCR, one entry per CDR3 protein. The sample has some 1.8 million distinct CDR3 sequences; around 42% are singletons. Sequencing was performed on blood. The receptor source for this set is a human donor in good health. The CDR3 runs from the conserved cysteine through the conserved F or W. Each record gives: D gene, J gene, clone size, V gene, CDR3 protein, CDR3 DNA. A D gene is named only where the DNA matches it firmly. Clone size is shown for a subset of rows, as once, few, many or a class of expanded clone.

- | TRBJ2-1 | - | TRBV4-2 | CASSQDVGVSAREQFF | TGTGCCAGCAGCCAAGATGTGGGGGTTTCCGCTCGCGAGCAGTTCTTC
TRBD1 | TRBJ2-1 | - | TRBV7-3 | CASSLPGTVYNEQFF | TGTGCCAGCAGCCTACCCGGGACAGTGTACAATGAGCAGTTCTTC
- | TRBJ2-3 | - | TRBV19 | CASSIVNRRTDTQYF | TGTGCCAGTAGTATAGTGAACAGACGCACAGATACGCAGTATTTT
- | TRBJ2-6 | - | TRBV28 | CASSPAGGSPFSGANVLTF | TGTGCCAGCAGTCCAGCTGGGGGCTCACCCTTCTCTGGGGCCAACGTCCTGACTTTC
- | TRBJ2-5 | - | TRBV7-6 | CASSPRRGSGETQYF | TGTGCCAGCAGCCCACGGAGGGGGTCGGGAGAGACCCAGTACTTC
- | TRBJ2-5 | - | TRBV6-6 | CASSYSAAPRETQYF | TGTGCCAGCAGTTACTCTGCGGCTCCCCGGGAGACCCAGTACTTC
- | TRBJ2-3 | few | TRBV5-5 | CASSLVEYTQYF | TGTGCCAGCAGCTTGGTGGAGTATACGCAGTATTTT
- | TRBJ1-2 | - | TRBV11-1 | CASSKGLTWHGYTF | TGTGCCAGCAGCAAGGGACTCACCTGGCATGGCTACACCTTC
- | TRBJ1-2 | - | TRBV7-2 | CASSLFGGWGYTF | TGTGCCAGCAGCTTATTCGGGGGCTGGGGCTACACCTTC
- | TRBJ2-3 | - | TRBV9 | CASSVGVALSTDTQYF | TGTGCCAGCAGCGTAGGGGTAGCTCTAAGCACAGATACGCAGTATTTT
- | TRBJ2-5 | - | TRBV6-6 | CASAPTQGGLAETQYF | TGTGCCAGCGCACCAACCCAGGGAGGATTGGCAGAGACCCAGTACTTT
- | TRBJ1-2 | - | TRBV12-3/TRBV12-4 | CASTNKMRGGYTF | TGTGCCAGCACCAATAAGATGAGGGGTGGCTACACCTTC
- | TRBJ2-3 | few | TRBV20-1 | CSAIYGYSGPDTQYF | TGCAGTGCTATCTACGGGTATAGCGGACCAGATACGCAGTATTTT
TRBD1 | TRBJ2-7 | - | TRBV7-9 | CASSFSQGAFYEQYF | TGTGCCAGCAGCTTCTCGCAGGGGGCTTTCTACGAGCAGTACTTC
- | TRBJ1-1 | few | TRBV4-3 | CASSQGQSLEAFF | TGCGCCAGCAGCCAGGGCCAGTCCCTCGAAGCTTTCTTT
- | TRBJ2-7 | few | TRBV7-9 | CASSYRIGSEQYF | TGTGCCAGCAGCTACAGGATAGGTTCCGAGCAGTACTTC
- | TRBJ2-7 | few | TRBV28 | CASSFSRYYEQYF | TGTGCCAGCAGTTTCTCCAGGTATTACGAGCAGTACTTC
TRBD1 | TRBJ1-2 | - | TRBV29-1 | CSGGTENYGYTF | TGCAGCGGTGGGACAGAGAACTATGGCTACACCTTC
TRBD2 | TRBJ2-5 | few | TRBV4-3 | CASSQEFLAGGETQYF | TGCGCCAGCAGCCAAGAGTTCCTAGCGGGGGGAGAGACCCAGTACTTC
TRBD1 | TRBJ2-4 | few | TRBV29-1 | CSVQTGGSDIQYF | TGCAGCGTCCAGACAGGGGGTTCGGACATTCAGTACTTC
- | TRBJ2-3 | - | TRBV7-8 | CASSRRRGTSTDTQYF | TGTGCCAGCAGCCGGCGTAGGGGGACTAGCACAGATACGCAGTATTTT
- | TRBJ2-7 | - | TRBV28 | CASSSMTGLSYEQYF | TGTGCCAGCAGCTCTATGACAGGACTATCCTACGAGCAGTACTTC
- | TRBJ2-1 | - | TRBV5-6 | CASSSTIGVPSYNEQFF | TGTGCCAGCAGCAGTACAATAGGGGTACCCTCCTACAATGAGCAGTTCTTC
- | TRBJ1-6 | - | TRBV20-1 | CRARRQASPLHF | TGCAGGGCTAGACGACAAGCGTCACCCCTCCACTTT
TRBD2 | TRBJ2-1 | - | TRBV20-1 | CSARDRGGAPDNGQFF | TGCAGTGCTAGAGATCGCGGGGGGGCGCCGGACAATGGGCAGTTCTTC
TRBD1 | TRBJ2-1 | - | TRBV5-1 | CASSLDGQGTYNEQFF | TGCGCCAGCAGCTTGGATGGACAGGGAACCTACAATGAGCAGTTCTTC
TRBD2 | TRBJ2-5 | - | TRBV20-1 | CSAREWFSGGAPETQYF | TGCAGTGCTAGAGAATGGTTTAGCGGGGGGGCCCCGGAGACCCAGTACTTC
TRBD1 | TRBJ2-6 | - | TRBV29-1 | CSVSGTVNSGANVLTF | TGCAGCGTTTCCGGGACAGTCAACTCTGGGGCCAACGTCCTGACTTTC
TRBD1 | TRBJ1-2 | few | TRBV5-6 | CASSLGGADRVYGYTF | TGTGCCAGCAGCCTGGGAGGTGCGGACAGGGTCTATGGCTACACCTTC
TRBD1 | TRBJ2-5 | - | TRBV15 | CATSRRQGSETQYF | TGTGCCACCAGCCGCAGACAGGGTTCAGAGACCCAGTACTTC
TRBD2 | TRBJ2-5 | few | TRBV7-6 | CASSLLLAGYQYF | TGTGCCAGCAGCTTATTGCTAGCGGGGTACCAGTACTTC
- | TRBJ2-1 | - | TRBV27 | CASSAAGPNEQFF | TGTGCCAGCAGTGCTGCAGGGCCCAATGAGCAGTTCTTC
- | TRBJ1-5 | - | TRBV5-1 | CASSLSSGDQPQHF | TGCGCCAGCAGCTTATCAAGCGGCGATCAGCCCCAGCATTTT
- | TRBJ2-5 | few | TRBV20-1 | CSAPQGGRETQYF | TGCAGTGCCCCCCAGGGGGGCAGAGAGACCCAGTACTTC
TRBD1 | TRBJ2-1 | few | TRBV5-1 | CASSRAGGTGMDEQFF | TGCGCCAGCAGCAGGGCAGGGGGCACTGGTATGGATGAGCAGTTCTTC
TRBD1 | TRBJ1-2 | - | TRBV7-2 | CASSTPDRGAYGYTF | TGTGCCAGCAGCACCCCGGACAGGGGGGCCTATGGCTACACCTTC
TRBD1 | TRBJ1-2 | few | TRBV4-3 | CASSQAAPGQILYGYTF | TGCGCCAGCAGCCAAGCGGCCCCGGGACAGATACTCTATGGCTACACCTTC
- | TRBJ2-4 | - | TRBV5-6 | CASSFDSWGAKNIQYF | TGTGCCAGCAGCTTCGACAGCTGGGGAGCCAAAAACATTCAGTACTTC
TRBD1 | TRBJ1-6 | - | TRBV6-5 | CASTPFLGRGPSPLHF | TGTGCCAGCACCCCTTTTTTGGGCAGGGGGCCTTCACCCCTCCACTTT
- | TRBJ2-7 | - | TRBV5-1 | CASSFQPPTGFIYEQYF | TGCGCCAGCAGCTTCCAACCTCCAACAGGGTTTATCTACGAGCAGTACTTC
TRBD2 | TRBJ2-1 | few | TRBV3-1 | CASGGTNSYNEQFF | TGTGCCAGCGGCGGGACTAACTCCTACAATGAGCAGTTCTTC
- | TRBJ2-7 | few | TRBV13 | CASTAPRAYEQYF | TGTGCCAGCACGGCACCCAGGGCCTACGAGCAGTACTTC
- | TRBJ2-7 | once | TRBV7-9 | CASSLVLATGSGEQYF | TGTGCCAGCAGCTTAGTGTTGGCAACAGGGTCTGGCGAGCAGTACTTC
- | TRBJ2-7 | - | TRBV4-2 | CAGSQSTRYEQYF | TGTGCCGGCAGCCAATCGACACGTTACGAGCAGTACTTC
TRBD1 | TRBJ1-1 | - | TRBV28 | CASRDRERYTEAFF | TGTGCCAGCAGGGACAGGGAAAGGTACACTGAAGCTTTCTTT
- | TRBJ2-1 | - | TRBV7-9 | CASSIGGPMGQFF | TGTGCCAGCAGCATCGGGGGCCCAATGGGGCAGTTCTTC
TRBD1 | TRBJ2-7 | once | TRBV10-3 | CAISTGISYEQYF | TGTGCCATCTCGACAGGGATCTCCTACGAGCAGTACTTC
TRBD1 | TRBJ2-1 | - | TRBV24-1 | CATSDLKGTGDNEQFF | TGTGCCACCAGTGATTTGAAAGGGACAGGGGACAATGAGCAGTTCTTC
- | TRBJ2-7 | once | TRBV4-3 | CAGSQGGQLYEQYF | TGCGCCGGCAGCCAAGGCGGACAGCTCTACGAGCAGTACTTC
- | TRBJ2-7 | few | TRBV12-3/TRBV12-4 | CVSSLRDTYEQYF | TGTGTCAGCAGCCTCAGGGACACCTACGAGCAGTACTTC
- | TRBJ2-7 | - | TRBV18 | CASSALRDEQYF | TGTGCCAGTTCAGCCCTGAGGGACGAGCAGTACTTC
- | TRBJ1-5 | - | TRBV3-1 | CASSQAQNPPQHF | TGTGCCAGCAGCCAAGCACAGAACCCGCCCCAGCATTTT
TRBD2 | TRBJ2-1 | few | TRBV7-8 | CASSLALAGGTRPDTEQFF | TGTGCCAGCAGCTTAGCACTAGCGGGGGGGACAAGACCGGATACTGAGCAGTTCTTC
- | TRBJ1-4 | - | TRBV12-3/TRBV12-4 | CASRIGGATNEKLFF | TGTGCCAGCAGAATAGGCGGTGCAACTAATGAAAAACTGTTTTTT
TRBD2 | TRBJ2-1 | few | TRBV7-2 | CASSSPWGGSYNEQFF | TGTGCCAGCAGCTCACCTTGGGGGGGATCCTACAATGAGCAGTTCTTC
TRBD2 | TRBJ2-2 | - | TRBV7-2 | CASSLRGTSGVVTGELFF | TGTGCCAGCAGCTTAAGAGGGACTAGCGGGGTCGTCACCGGGGAGCTGTTTTTT
- | TRBJ2-5 | few | TRBV4-1 | CASSQDVSQETQYF | TGCGCCAGCAGCCAAGATGTCAGCCAAGAGACCCAGTACTTC
- | TRBJ2-1 | - | TRBV4-2 | CASSQDLRYDGEQFF | TGTGCCAGCAGCCAAGATCTTCGGTATGATGGGGAGCAGTTCTTC
- | TRBJ1-2 | - | TRBV5-1 | CVSSFTLNYGYTF | TGCGTCAGCAGCTTTACACTTAACTATGGCTACACCTTC